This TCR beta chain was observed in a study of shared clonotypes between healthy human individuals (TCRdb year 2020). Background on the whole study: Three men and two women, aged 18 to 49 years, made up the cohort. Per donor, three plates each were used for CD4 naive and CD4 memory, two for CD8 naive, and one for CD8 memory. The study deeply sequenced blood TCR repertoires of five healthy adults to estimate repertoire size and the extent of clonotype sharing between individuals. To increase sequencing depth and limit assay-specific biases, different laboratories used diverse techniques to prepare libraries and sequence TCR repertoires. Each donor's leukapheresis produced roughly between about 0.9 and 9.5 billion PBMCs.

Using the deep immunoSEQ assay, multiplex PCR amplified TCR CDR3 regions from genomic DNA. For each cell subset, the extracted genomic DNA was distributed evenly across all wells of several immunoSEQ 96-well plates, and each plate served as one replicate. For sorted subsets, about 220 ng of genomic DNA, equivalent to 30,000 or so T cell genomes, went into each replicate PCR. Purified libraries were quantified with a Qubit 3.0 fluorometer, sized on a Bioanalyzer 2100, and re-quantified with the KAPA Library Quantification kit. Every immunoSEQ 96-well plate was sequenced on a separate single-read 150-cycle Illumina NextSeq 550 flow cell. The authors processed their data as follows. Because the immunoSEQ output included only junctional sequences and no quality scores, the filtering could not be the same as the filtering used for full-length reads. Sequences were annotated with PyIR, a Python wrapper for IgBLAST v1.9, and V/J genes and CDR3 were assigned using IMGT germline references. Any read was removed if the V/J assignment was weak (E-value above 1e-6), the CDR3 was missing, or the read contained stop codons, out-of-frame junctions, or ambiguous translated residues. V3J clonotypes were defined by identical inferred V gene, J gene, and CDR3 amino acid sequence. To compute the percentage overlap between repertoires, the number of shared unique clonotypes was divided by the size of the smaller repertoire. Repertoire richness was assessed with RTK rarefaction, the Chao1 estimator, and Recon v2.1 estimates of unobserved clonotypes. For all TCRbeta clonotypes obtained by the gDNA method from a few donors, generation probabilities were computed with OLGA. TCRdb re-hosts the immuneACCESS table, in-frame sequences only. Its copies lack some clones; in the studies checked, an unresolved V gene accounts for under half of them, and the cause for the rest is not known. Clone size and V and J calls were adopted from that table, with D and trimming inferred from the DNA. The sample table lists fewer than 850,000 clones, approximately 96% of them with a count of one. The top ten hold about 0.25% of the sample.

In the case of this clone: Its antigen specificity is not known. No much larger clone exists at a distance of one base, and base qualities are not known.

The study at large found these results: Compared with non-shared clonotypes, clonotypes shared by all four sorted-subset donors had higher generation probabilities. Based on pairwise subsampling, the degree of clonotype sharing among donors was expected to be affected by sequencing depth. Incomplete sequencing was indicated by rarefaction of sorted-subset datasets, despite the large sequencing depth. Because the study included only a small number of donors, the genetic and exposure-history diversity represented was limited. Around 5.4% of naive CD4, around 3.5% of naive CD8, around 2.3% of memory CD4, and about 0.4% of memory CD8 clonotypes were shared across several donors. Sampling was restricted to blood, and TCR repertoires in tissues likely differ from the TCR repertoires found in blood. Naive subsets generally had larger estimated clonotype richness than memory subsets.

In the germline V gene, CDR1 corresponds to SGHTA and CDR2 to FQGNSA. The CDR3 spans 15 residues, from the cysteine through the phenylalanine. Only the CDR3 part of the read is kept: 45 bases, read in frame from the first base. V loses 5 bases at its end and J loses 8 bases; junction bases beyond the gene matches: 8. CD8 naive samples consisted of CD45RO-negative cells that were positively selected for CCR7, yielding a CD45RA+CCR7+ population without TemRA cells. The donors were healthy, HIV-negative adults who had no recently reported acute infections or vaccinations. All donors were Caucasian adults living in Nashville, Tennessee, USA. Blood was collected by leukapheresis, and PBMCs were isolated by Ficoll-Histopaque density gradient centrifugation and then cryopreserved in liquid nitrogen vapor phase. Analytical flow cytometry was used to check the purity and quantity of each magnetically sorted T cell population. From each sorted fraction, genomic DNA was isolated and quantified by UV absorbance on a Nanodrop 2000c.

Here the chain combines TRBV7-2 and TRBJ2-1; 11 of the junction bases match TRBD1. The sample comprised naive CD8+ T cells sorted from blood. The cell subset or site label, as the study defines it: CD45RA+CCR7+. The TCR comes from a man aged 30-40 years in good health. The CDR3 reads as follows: CASSIRDRGLDEQFF. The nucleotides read TGTGCCAGCAGCATCCGGGACAGGGGGTTGGATGAGCAGTTCTTC.